Shown below are 21 T cell receptor beta chains from a single sample sequenced in a study of T cell changes during pregnancy in multiple sclerosis (dated by TCRdb to the late 2010s). Preparation of the library involved the immunoSEQ multiplex PCR assay. TCRdb obtained this table from immuneACCESS and retained in-frame rearrangements with V and J assigned. These tables miss some clones; where compared with another copy, unresolved V genes account for less than half of the shortfall, and the remainder is unexplained. The table for this sample lists 80,000 or so clones; roughly 94% of them were counted only once. Roughly 0.93% of the sample lies in the top ten. Sequencing was performed on peripheral blood, taken in the second trimester of pregnancy. All receptors come from a female donor in good health, enrolled as a control in a pregnancy study.

This clone was seen only once. This chain joins TRBV11-2 and TRBJ1-4; D gene uncertain. From germline, CDR1 is SGHAT and CDR2 FQNNGV. V lost 5 bases and J 8 bases, leaving 6 bases between the germline ends. The CDR3 is 11 amino acids. The chain's CDR3 is CASSISEKLFF. The CDR3 nucleotides are TGTGCCAGCAGCATTTCAGAAAAACTGTTTTTT.

This rearrangement joins TRBV29-1 to TRBJ2-7, with D perhaps matching TRBD1 (5 bases). The CDR3 totals 17 residues. Trimming took off 4 bases at V and 5 bases at J, with 27 bases between the two ends. The germline V gene has CDR1 SQVTM and CDR2 ANQGSEA. The CDR3 reads CSVASNYDNSVRDEQYF. In DNA form, the CDR3 reads TGCAGCGTTGCCTCCAATTACGACAACTCCGTCAGGGACGAGCAGTACTTC.

J is TRBJ2-3 and V is TRBV21-1; the table gives TRBD1 as D, unverified against the DNA. TRBV21-1 is marked as a pseudogene. The CDR3 length is 15 residues. CDR3 residues: CASPSREIFPDTQYF. In nucleotides, the CDR3 is TGTGCCAGCCCCTCCAGGGAAATCTTCCCAGATACGCAGTATTTT.

The gene calls are TRBV9 and TRBJ1-1; D call uncertain. CDR1 is SGDLS, CDR2 YYNGEE, per germline. Trimming cost V 0 bases and J 0 bases, with 9 bases left between them. This CDR3 contains 15 residues. CDR3 loop: CASSVEVEMNTEAFF. The CDR3 coding sequence is TGTGCCAGCAGCGTAGAGGTGGAGATGAACACTGAAGCTTTCTTT. The full variable domain, with the rest looked up from reference TRBV9 and TRBJ1-1, is DSGVTQTPKHLITATGQRVTLRCSPRSGDLSVYWYQQSLDQGLQFLIQYYNGEERAKGNILERFSAQQFPDLHSELNLSSLELGDSALYFCASSVEVEMNTEAFFGQGTRLTVV.

The chain employs TRBV5-5 and TRBJ1-4; a possible D gene is TRBD1 (6 bases). Germline V gene lookup returns CDR1 SGHKS and CDR2 YYEKEE (reference sequence). This CDR3 comprises 17 residues. V was clipped by 0 bases and J by 7 bases, with 19 bases between them. The CDR3: CASSLAQGILSPEKLFF. CDR3 in DNA: TGTGCCAGCAGCTTGGCACAGGGAATTTTAAGCCCTGAAAAACTGTTTTTT.

V and J are TRBV28 and TRBJ2-2; TRBD1 aligns across 7 bases. CDR3 length equals 16 residues. Germline CDR1 is MDHEN and CDR2 is SYDVKM. V shed 6 bases and J 4 bases; nucleotides not matched to a gene: 11. CDR3 residues: CASRRGTDGGTGELFF. The CDR3 nucleotides read TGTGCCAGCAGGCGAGGGACAGATGGTGGCACCGGGGAGCTGTTTTTT.

The rearrangement uses TRBV28 and TRBJ2-3; tentative D call: TRBD1 (5 bases). This CDR3 region has 13 residues. V gave up 4 bases and J gave up 3 bases, with 8 bases separating them. Germline assignment: CDR1 MDHEN and CDR2 SYDVKM. The DNA for the CDR3 is TGTGCCAGCAGTTCCCCAGGGACAGATACGCAGTATTTT. It yields the protein CASSSPGTDTQYF.

This rearrangement joins TRBV19 to TRBJ2-1, with TRBD2 matching 13 bases. J gave up 4 bases and V 5 bases, and 2 bases lay outside the gene matches. The CDR3 runs 15 residues. Per the germline V gene, CDR1 is LNHDA and CDR2 is SQIVND (reference sequence). CDR3 sequence: CASSGGLAGYNEQFF. The DNA for the CDR3 is TGTGCCAGTAGTGGGGGACTAGCGGGATACAATGAGCAGTTCTTC. The variable domain in full, completed from reference TRBV19 and TRBJ2-1, reads DGGITQSPKYLFRKEGQNVTLSCEQNLNHDAMYWYRQDPGQGLRLIYYSQIVNDFQKGDIAEGYSVSREKKESFPLTVTSAQKNPTAFYLCASSGGLAGYNEQFFGPGTRLTVL.

The V and J genes are TRBV7-6 and TRBJ2-3; 9 positions match TRBD1. The CDR3 runs to 13 residues. Germline assignment: CDR1 SGHVS and CDR2 FNYEAQ. Trimming cost V 1 base and J 9 bases; bases outside gene matches: 2. The CDR3 loop is CASSLDGTGTQYF. The DNA of the CDR3 is TGTGCCAGCAGCTTAGATGGGACAGGGACGCAGTATTTT. The variable domain in full, completed from reference TRBV7-6 and TRBJ2-3, reads GAGVSQSPRYKVTKRGQDVALRCDPISGHVSLYWYRQALGQGPEFLTYFNYEAQQDKSGLPNDRFSAERPEGSISTLTIQRTEQRDSAMYRCASSLDGTGTQYFGPGTRLTVL.

Comment on this clone: The junction departs from the called germline gene at one end, perhaps through a read error. The chain has TRBV5-1 and TRBJ2-7; no firm D call. CDR3 length: 13 residues. Looked up from germline, CDR1 is SGHRS and CDR2 is YFSETQ. This chain's CDR3 is CAGRIGASYEQYF. The CDR3 DNA is TGCGCCGGCAGAATTGGAGCCAGCTACGAGCAGTACTTC.

This clone was counted a few times. V gene TRBV20-1 combines with J gene TRBJ1-1; no clear D. Germline values: CDR1 DFQATT, CDR2 SNEGSKA (reference sequence). Trimming stripped 6 bases from V and 8 bases from J, with 10 bases between. The CDR3 has 10 residues. The CDR3: CSARRVEAFF. CDR3 sequence (DNA): TGCAGTGCGCGGCGAGTCGAAGCTTTCTTT.

The chain combines TRBV29-1 with TRBJ2-1, with D perhaps matching TRBD2 (6 bases). CDR3 length: 17 residues. Trimming took off 0 bases at V and 4 bases at J, with 19 bases between the two ends. Germline V gene data show CDR1 as SQVTM and CDR2 as ANQGSEA. This chain's CDR3 is CSVEEVRTILGYNEQFF. DNA of the CDR3: TGCAGCGTTGAAGAGGTACGGACTATCTTGGGGTACAATGAGCAGTTCTTC.

This rearrangement joins TRBV28 to TRBJ1-2; D is unclear. The V end lost 8 bases, the J end lost 1 base, and 8 bases lay between the germline ends. This CDR3 contains 12 residues. Germline V gene lookup returns CDR1 MDHEN and CDR2 SYDVKM. CDR3 amino acids: CASSRFNYGYTF. CDR3 in DNA: TGTGCCAGCTCTAGGTTTAACTATGGCTACACCTTC.

V is TRBV29-1 and J is TRBJ2-1; 13 nucleotides agree with TRBD2. The CDR3 length is 13 residues. Looked up from germline, CDR1 is SQVTM and CDR2 is ANQGSEA. The J segment lost 9 bases and the V segment lost 7 bases, leaving 6 bases of the junction unmatched. CDR3 nucleotide sequence: TGCAGCGCCTCACTAGCGGGAGGGGCTGAGCAGTTCTTC. This translates into CSASLAGGAEQFF.

V gene TRBV5-4 combines with J gene TRBJ1-1; tentatively, D is TRBD1 (6 bases). Germline V gene data show CDR1 as SGHNT and CDR2 as YYREEE (reference sequence). V dropped 5 bases and J dropped 4 bases, with 15 bases sitting between them. The CDR3 is 14 residues long. CDR3 residues: CASSEGGLGTEAFF. The CDR3 coding sequence is TGTGCCAGCAGTGAAGGGGGATTGGGCACTGAAGCTTTCTTT.

This chain uses TRBV11-2 with TRBJ2-1; perhaps TRBD2 as D (6 bases). Deletions cut 2 bases from V and 9 bases from J, with 20 bases between. Germline lookup yields CDR1 SGHAT and CDR2 FQNNGV. This CDR3 region has 16 residues. CDR3 residues: CASSLWAGRSGIEQFF. CDR3 in DNA: TGTGCCAGCAGCTTATGGGCGGGGAGGTCGGGAATTGAGCAGTTCTTC.

Concerning this clone: The junction shows a germline mismatch at one end, possibly a read error. V and J are TRBV7-9 and TRBJ2-1; no reliable D call. The germline CDR1 and CDR2 sequences are SEHNR and FQNEAQ (reference sequence). The CDR3 covers 14 residues. The CDR3 region has the DNA TGTGCCAGCAACTTAGTCTCCTCCTACAATGAGCAGTTCTTC. It codes for CASNLVSSYNEQFF.

V gene TRBV5-1 combines with J gene TRBJ2-3, with D tentatively TRBD2 (6 bases). The CDR3 is made up of 15 amino acids. Germline V gene lookup returns CDR1 SGHRS and CDR2 YFSETQ. The V and J ends lost 3 bases and 0 bases respectively, with 11 bases between them. CDR3 sequence: CASSSSGSSTDTQYF. CDR3 DNA: TGCGCCAGCAGCTCAAGCGGGTCCAGCACAGATACGCAGTATTTT.

This CDR3 is CASSLGGRAGVGTDTQYF. The CDR3 coding sequence is TGTGCCAGCAGCTTAGGTGGTCGGGCGGGAGTGGGCACAGATACGCAGTATTTT. The rearrangement joins TRBV11-2 to TRBJ2-3; TRBD2 matches at 7 bases. V lost 1 base and J lost 1; bases outside the gene matches: 11. In germline, CDR1 is SGHAT, CDR2 FQNNGV. The CDR3 totals 18 residues.

This rearrangement joins TRBV11-3 to TRBJ2-2, with D possibly TRBD2 on 5 matching bases. Trimming removed 1 base from V and 5 bases from J, with 11 bases in between. In germline, CDR1 is SGHNT, CDR2 YENEEA. This CDR3 has 15 amino acids. CDR3 DNA sequence: TGTGCCAGCAGCTTAGGTGTGGGAGTAACCGGGGAGCTGTTTTTT. Its protein product is CASSLGVGVTGELFF.

This chain links TRBV11-2 with TRBJ2-2; tentatively, D is TRBD1 (6 bases). V lost 5 bases to trimming and J lost 0 bases, with 13 bases between them. The germline V gene has CDR1 SGHAT and CDR2 FQNNGV. The CDR3 consists of 16 residues. In DNA, the CDR3 is TGTGCCAGCAGCCGAATACAGGGACCGAACACCGGGGAGCTGTTTTTT. Protein: CASSRIQGPNTGELFF.